Following are 25 T cell receptor beta chains from one sample sequenced in a study of CD8 T cells in Susac syndrome. RNA totalling 0.5 to 1 ug underwent reverse transcription with random hexamers. TCRdb analysed the immunoSEQ multiplex PCR reads with MiXCR anew, one entry per CDR3 protein. The sample records approximately 83,000 distinct CDR3 sequences, roughly 94% being singletons. Input material: CD8+ T cells from PBMCs. All receptors come from a human donor with Susac syndrome.

V is TRBV19 and J is TRBJ2-7, with D perhaps matching TRBD1 or TRBD2 (6 bases each). CDR3 length: 13 residues. Germline V gives CDR1 LNHDA, CDR2 SQIVND (reference sequence). Trimming removed 3 bases from V and 3 bases from J, with 9 bases in between. The CDR3 here is CASSMRGVYEQYF. CDR3 nucleotide sequence: TGTGCCAGTAGTATGAGGGGGGTCTACGAGCAGTACTTC.

This rearrangement joins TRBV24-1 to TRBJ2-5, with 11 bases identical to TRBD2. V lost 7 bases, J lost 3 bases, and 6 bases stayed unmatched. The CDR3 is 15 amino acids. Looked up from germline, CDR1 is KGHDR and CDR2 is SFDVKD. The CDR3 DNA follows: TGTGCCACCAGCACTCTAGCGGGAGGAAAAGAGACCCAGTACTTC. Amino acid sequence: CATSTLAGGKETQYF.

The V and J genes are TRBV12-3 or TRBV12-4 and TRBJ2-7, with TRBD1 identical over 7 bases. J was trimmed by 2 bases and V by 7 bases; bases with no gene match: 5. The CDR3 covers 13 residues. DNA of the CDR3: TGTGCCAGCAACAGGGGTGAGACCTACGAGCAGTACTTC. Protein: CASNRGETYEQYF.

The chain has TRBV24-1 and TRBJ2-3, with unresolved D. This CDR3 has 14 residues. The V gene's germline CDR1 is KGHDR and CDR2 SFDVKD. With 7 bases removed from V and 4 bases from J, the gap between germline ends came to 14 bases. For the CDR3, the DNA is TGTGCCACCAGCGAGACCCGACGGGCAGATACGCAGTATTTT. Translating it yields CATSETRRADTQYF.

The rearrangement links TRBV30 to TRBJ2-7; D gene unclear. The CDR3 has 11 amino acids. V was shortened by 0 bases and J by 7 bases, with 7 bases between the two germline ends. In germline, CDR1 is GTSNPN, CDR2 SVGIG (reference sequence). CDR3 nucleotides: TGTGCCTGGAGTGTAGTAAGGGAGCAGTACTTC. Protein product: CAWSVVREQYF.

V usage is TRBV4-1 and J usage is TRBJ1-1; D gene unclear. Germline CDR1 is MGHRA and CDR2 is YSYEKL. The CDR3 totals 14 residues. Trimming removed 3 bases at V and 2 bases at J, with 10 bases between. The DNA of the CDR3 is TGCGCCAGCAGCCAGCAGTGGACTAACACTGAAGCTTTCTTT. Translated: CASSQQWTNTEAFF.

This clonotype was seen just once. V usage is TRBV5-6 and J usage is TRBJ1-5, with D perhaps matching TRBD1 (5 bases). CDR3 length: 16 residues. Germline CDR1 is SGHDT and CDR2 is YYEEEE. Between the trimmed V and J ends, which lost 0 bases and 3 bases, there was a span of 13 bases. In DNA form, the CDR3 reads TGTGCCAGCAGCTTGGCCGGGGTAGGGGCCAATCAGCCCCAGCATTTT. It is translated as CASSLAGVGANQPQHF. Full variable domain (remainder filled in from reference TRBV5-6 and TRBJ1-5): DAGVTQSPTHLIKTRGQQVTLRCSPKSGHDTVSWYQQALGQGPQFIFQYYEEEERQRGNFPDRFSGHQFPNYSSELNVNALLLGDSALYLCASSLAGVGANQPQHFGDGTRLSIL.

This chain joins TRBV5-4 and TRBJ2-3; D is undetermined. The length of the CDR3 is 13 residues. V was clipped by 0 bases and J by 5 bases, with 7 bases between them. Germline values: CDR1 SGHNT, CDR2 YYREEE (reference sequence). CDR3 nucleotide sequence: TGTGCCAGCAGCTTGGAGTCGGAAGATACGCAGTATTTT. Translation: CASSLESEDTQYF.

V and J are TRBV7-3 and TRBJ2-7; TRBD2 aligns across 9 bases. The CDR3 runs 15 residues. CDR1 is SGHTA and CDR2 is FQGTGA in the germline V gene. After removal of 4 bases from V and 7 bases from J, the junction contained 11 bases not matched to a gene. As DNA, the CDR3 is TGTGCCAGCAGCTATAGCGGGAGCCCCACGGGGGAGCAGTACTTC. Translation: CASSYSGSPTGEQYF.

The chain combines TRBV25-1 with TRBJ1-2, with TRBD1 matching over 8 bases. Germline CDR1 is MGHDK and CDR2 is SYGVNS. The CDR3 covers 14 residues. J gave up 8 bases and V 4 bases, and 9 bases lay outside the gene matches. DNA of the CDR3: TGTGCCAGCAGTGGTATGGGCAGGGGGCGAGGCTACACCTTC. Protein product: CASSGMGRGRGYTF.

The chain employs TRBV19 and TRBJ1-1; D is perhaps TRBD1 (6 bases). CDR1 is LNHDA, CDR2 SQIVND, per germline (reference sequence). Trimming removed 8 bases at V and 7 bases at J, with 14 bases between. The CDR3 length is 12 residues. DNA of the CDR3: TGTGCCAGTGAGGGGGGGACGGATGAAGCTTTCTTT. The encoded protein is CASEGGTDEAFF. Full variable domain (rest looked up from reference TRBV19 and TRBJ1-1): DGGITQSPKYLFRKEGQNVTLSCEQNLNHDAMYWYRQDPGQGLRLIYYSQIVNDFQKGDIAEGYSVSREKKESFPLTVTSAQKNPTAFYLCASEGGTDEAFFGQGTRLTVV.

This rearrangement joins TRBV14 to TRBJ1-1; no firm D call. This CDR3 comprises 12 residues. From germline, CDR1 is SGHDN and CDR2 FVKESK. Trimming removed 1 base at V and 5 bases at J, with 5 bases between. CDR3 in amino acids: CASSQAPTEAFF. CDR3 nucleotides: TGTGCCAGCAGCCAAGCACCTACTGAAGCTTTCTTT.

V gene TRBV2 combines with J gene TRBJ1-2; TRBD1 might be the D (6 bases). Germline V gives CDR1 SNHLY, CDR2 FYNNEI. CDR3 length equals 15 residues. Trimming pared 5 bases from V and 2 bases from J, leaving 15 bases between. The CDR3 bases are TGTGCCAGCAGTCCAAGCACAGGGAAGAACTATGGCTACACCTTC. Amino acids: CASSPSTGKNYGYTF.

The chain has TRBV12-3 or TRBV12-4 and TRBJ2-3; possibly TRBD1 for D (5 bases). The germline V and J ends were trimmed by 5 bases and 1 base, with 10 bases remaining between them. The CDR3 has 14 residues. CDR3 residues: CASSNGAGTDTQYF. Here the CDR3 DNA reads TGTGCCAGCAGTAATGGGGCGGGCACAGATACGCAGTATTTT.

The chain links TRBV15 to TRBJ1-5; D not certain. Germline V CDR1 and CDR2: LNHNV, YYDKDF (reference sequence). V lost 0 bases and J 0 bases, leaving 6 bases between the germline ends. This CDR3 has 15 residues. Here the CDR3 reads CATSRDRNSNQPQHF. The CDR3 region has the DNA TGTGCCACCAGCAGAGACAGAAATAGCAATCAGCCCCAGCATTTT. The entire variable domain, with the rest obtained from reference TRBV15 and TRBJ1-5, is as follows: DAMVIQNPRYQVTQFGKPVTLSCSQTLNHNVMYWYQQKSSQAPKLLFHYYDKDFNNEADTPDNFQSRRPNTSFCFLDIRSPGLGDTAMYLCATSRDRNSNQPQHFGDGTRLSIL.

The J gene is TRBJ1-2, the V gene TRBV20-1; TRBD1 aligns across 7 bases. J gave up 8 bases and V 5 bases, and 14 bases lay outside the gene matches. Germline V CDR1 and CDR2: DFQATT, SNEGSKA (reference sequence). CDR3 length equals 14 residues. In DNA form, the CDR3 reads TGCAGTGCTCCCGGGACAGACCCTAAGTGGGGCTACACCTTC. Encoded protein: CSAPGTDPKWGYTF.

The J gene is TRBJ1-1, the V gene TRBV20-1; D uncertain. The CDR3 consists of 14 residues. With 6 bases removed from V and 3 bases from J, the gap between germline ends came to 17 bases. CDR1 is DFQATT, CDR2 SNEGSKA, per germline (reference sequence). CDR3 region: CSAQEAGTYTEAFF. The CDR3 DNA reads TGCAGTGCCCAGGAGGCAGGAACTTACACTGAAGCTTTCTTT.

The V gene is TRBV29-1, the J gene TRBJ2-7, with 7 bases aligning to TRBD1. V lost 6 bases to trimming and J lost 3 bases; unmatched junction nucleotides: 5. This CDR3 comprises 12 residues. Looked up from germline, CDR1 is SQVTM and CDR2 is ANQGSEA. The CDR3 bases are TGCAGCGTCCACAGGGGTGGCTACGAGCAGTACTTC. It translates to CSVHRGGYEQYF.

The V and J genes are TRBV27 and TRBJ2-1, with D possibly matching TRBD2 (5 bases). Trimming pared 3 bases from V and 11 bases from J, leaving 8 bases between. The V gene's germline CDR1 is MNHEY and CDR2 SMNVEV (reference sequence). The CDR3 has 11 residues. The chain's CDR3 is CASSLGSQQFF. Here the CDR3 DNA reads TGTGCCAGCAGTTTGGGGAGTCAGCAGTTCTTC.

This chain connects TRBV12-3 or TRBV12-4 to TRBJ2-7, with 7 bases that match TRBD2. The V gene end was trimmed by 6 bases and the J gene end by 3 bases; junction bases not matched to a gene: 8. The CDR3 totals 14 residues. CDR3 loop: CASRGGENYYEQYF. The CDR3 DNA follows: TGTGCCAGCAGGGGAGGGGAGAACTACTACGAGCAGTACTTC.

This chain uses TRBV19 with TRBJ1-1; D unclear. The CDR3 loop spans 13 amino acids. The germline V and J ends were trimmed by 11 bases and 3 bases, with 16 bases remaining between them. The germline CDR1 and CDR2 sequences are LNHDA and SQIVND (reference sequence). The CDR3 region is CASNHSQDTEAFF. The DNA of the CDR3 is TGTGCCTCAAACCACAGCCAGGACACTGAAGCTTTCTTT.

This chain links TRBV9 with TRBJ2-5; maybe TRBD2 (6 bases). The V end lost 0 bases, the J end lost 2 bases, and 17 bases lay between the germline ends. Germline lookup yields CDR1 SGDLS and CDR2 YYNGEE. CDR3 length: 17 residues. The CDR3 DNA sequence: TGTGCCAGCAGCGTAGATGAGTTACCTGGGGGGCAAGAGACCCAGTACTTC. Translation gives CASSVDELPGGQETQYF.

V and J are TRBV6-6 and TRBJ2-1; 7 positions match TRBD2. The CDR3 length is 14 residues. Germline CDR1 MNHNY, CDR2 SVGAGI (reference sequence). V lost 7 bases, J lost 6 bases, and 9 bases stayed unmatched. The DNA for the CDR3 is TGTGCCAGCAATCCCGGGGGGTTTAGCAATGAGCAGTTCTTC. Protein: CASNPGGFSNEQFF.

This clonotype occurred once. This chain connects TRBV5-1 to TRBJ1-2, with D perhaps TRBD1 (6 bases). The CDR3 has 15 residues. Germline CDR1 is SGHRS and CDR2 is YFSETQ. V was pared by 4 bases and J by 7 bases, with 20 bases between. CDR3: CASSATGSVLAGYTF. The CDR3 DNA sequence: TGCGCCAGCAGCGCAACAGGGTCAGTTTTGGCTGGCTACACCTTC.

This chain joins TRBV29-1 and TRBJ2-7; D may be TRBD1 (5 bases). The ends were cut back, 4 bases at V and 2 bases at J, with 12 bases in the middle. This CDR3 contains 13 residues. The V gene's germline CDR1 is SQVTM and CDR2 ANQGSEA. The chain's CDR3 is CSVVKDSTYEQYF. The CDR3 DNA reads TGCAGCGTTGTGAAAGACAGCACCTACGAGCAGTACTTC.